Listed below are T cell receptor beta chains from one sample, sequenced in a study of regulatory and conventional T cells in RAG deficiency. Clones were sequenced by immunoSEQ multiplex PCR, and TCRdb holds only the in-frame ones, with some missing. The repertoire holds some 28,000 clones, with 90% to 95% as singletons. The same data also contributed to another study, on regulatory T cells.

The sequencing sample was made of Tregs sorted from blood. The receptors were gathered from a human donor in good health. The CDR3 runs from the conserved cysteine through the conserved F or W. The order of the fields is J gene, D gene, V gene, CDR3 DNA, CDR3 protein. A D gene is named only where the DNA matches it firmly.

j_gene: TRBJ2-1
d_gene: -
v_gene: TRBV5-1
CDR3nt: TGCGCCAGCAGCTTGGATAGGACAGAAACGAGTGAGCAGTTCTTC
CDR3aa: CASSLDRTETSEQFF

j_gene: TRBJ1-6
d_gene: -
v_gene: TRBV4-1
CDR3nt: TGCGCCACCAGCAGGTCACAGGGCGTGAAATCACCCCTCCACTTT
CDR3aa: CATSRSQGVKSPLHF

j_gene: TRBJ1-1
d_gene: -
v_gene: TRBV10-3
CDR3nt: TGTGCCATCAGTGAGTTAACTGAAGCTTTCTTT
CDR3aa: CAISELTEAFF

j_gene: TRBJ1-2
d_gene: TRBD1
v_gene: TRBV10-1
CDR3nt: TGCGCCAGCAGTTCGGGACAGGCCCCGTTCTATGGCTACACCTTC
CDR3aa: CASSSGQAPFYGYTF

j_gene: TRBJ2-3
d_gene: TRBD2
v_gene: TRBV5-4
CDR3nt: TGTGCCAGCAGCCCAACTAGCGGGGGGCCGGCAGATACGCAGTATTTT
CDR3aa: CASSPTSGGPADTQYF

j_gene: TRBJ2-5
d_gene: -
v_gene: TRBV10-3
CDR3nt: TGTGCCATCAGTGATATTATCGGCGGCCAAGAGACCCAGTACTTC
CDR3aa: CAISDIIGGQETQYF

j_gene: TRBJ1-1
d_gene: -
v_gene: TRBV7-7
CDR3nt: TGTGCTAGCAGCTTGGGCAGGAACACTGAAGCTTTCTTT
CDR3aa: CASSLGRNTEAFF

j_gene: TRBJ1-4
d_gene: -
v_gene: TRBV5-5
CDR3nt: TGTGCCAGCAGCGCCGGGACACTGAATAATGAAAAACTGTTTTTT
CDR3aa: CASSAGTLNNEKLFF

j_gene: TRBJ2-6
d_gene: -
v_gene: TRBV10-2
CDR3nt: TGCGCCAGCAGTAGGCCAGCCGTCCTCTCTGGGGCCAACGTCCTGACTTTC
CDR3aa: CASSRPAVLSGANVLTF

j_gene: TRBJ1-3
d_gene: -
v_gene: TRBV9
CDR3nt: TGTGCCAGCAGCGTAGCACAGGGTTCAGGAAACACCATATATTTT
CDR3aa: CASSVAQGSGNTIYF

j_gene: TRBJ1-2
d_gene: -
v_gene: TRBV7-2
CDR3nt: TGTGCCAGCACAGGGGTATCGAGTAACTATGGCTACACCTTC
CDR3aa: CASTGVSSNYGYTF

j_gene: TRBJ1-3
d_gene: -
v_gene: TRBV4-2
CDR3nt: TGTGCCAGCAGCCAAGAAACAGGGTGGTCCGGAAACACCATATATTTT
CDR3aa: CASSQETGWSGNTIYF

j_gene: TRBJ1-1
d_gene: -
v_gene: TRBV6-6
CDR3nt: TGTGCCAGCAGTTACTTATCCGCCGACACTGAAGCTTTCTTT
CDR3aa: CASSYLSADTEAFF